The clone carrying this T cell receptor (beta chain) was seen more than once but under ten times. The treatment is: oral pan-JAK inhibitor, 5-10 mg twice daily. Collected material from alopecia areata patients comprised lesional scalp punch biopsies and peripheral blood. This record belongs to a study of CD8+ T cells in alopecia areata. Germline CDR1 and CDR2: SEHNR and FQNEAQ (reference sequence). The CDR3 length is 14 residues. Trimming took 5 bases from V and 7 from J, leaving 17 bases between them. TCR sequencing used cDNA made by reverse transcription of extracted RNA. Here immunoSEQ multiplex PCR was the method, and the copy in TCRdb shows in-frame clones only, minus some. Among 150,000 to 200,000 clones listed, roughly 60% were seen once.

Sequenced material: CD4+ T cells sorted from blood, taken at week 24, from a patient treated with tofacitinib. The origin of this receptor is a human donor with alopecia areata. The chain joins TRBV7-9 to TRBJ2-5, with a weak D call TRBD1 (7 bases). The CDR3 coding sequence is TGTGCCAGCAGCCAGAGACAGGGAGGAGTGACCCAGTACTTC. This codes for CASSQRQGGVTQYF.